This entry describes one T cell receptor beta chain. These data belong to a study of blood T cell repertoires in COVID-19. The assay was immunoSEQ multiplex PCR, and TCRdb's table has in-frame clones only and misses some. There are about 220,000 clones in the sample; 80% to 90% occur only once, and about 14% lies in the top ten. CDR1 is SGHVS and CDR2 is FNYEAQ in the germline V gene. V was cut by 5 bases and J by 7 bases, with 11 bases left in between. There are 12 residues in the CDR3. The sample taken for sequencing was PBMCs or T cells enriched from blood (not recorded which). The chain combines TRBV7-6 with TRBJ2-5; D is undetermined. This clonotype was obtained from a woman aged 45-65 years with acute COVID-19. The CDR3 nucleotides are TGTGCCAGCAGCAGTGGTCCGGGGACCCAGTACTTC. Encoded protein: CASSSGPGTQYF.